Listed here are 3 T cell receptor beta chains from one sample, sequenced in a study of breast tumors, draining lymph nodes, adjacent tissues. Axillary draining lymph nodes of breast cancer patients supplied the node samples. In TCRdb, the multiplex PCR reads were re-called with MiXCR into one record per CDR3 protein. Among some 110,000 distinct CDR3 sequences listed, under 40% were seen once. The sequencing input was axillary lymph node tissue. The receptors come from a female donor with breast cancer. Some clones in this sample may be carry-over from other donors' samples.

This clonotype occurred many times. V usage is TRBV5-1 and J usage is TRBJ2-3, with 10 bases fitting TRBD2. CDR1 and CDR2 (germline): SGHRS, YFSETQ. CDR3 length equals 12 residues. The V gene end was trimmed by 8 bases and the J gene end by 3 bases; junction bases not matched to a gene: 0. CDR3 region: CASSGGTDTQYF. In DNA form, the CDR3 reads TGCGCCAGTAGCGGGGGGACAGATACGCAGTATTTT.

On this clonotype itself: A much bigger clone sits one base away, suggesting this may be a read error. The rearrangement joins TRBV19 to TRBJ2-1; TRBD2 aligns across 10 bases. The CDR3 length is 17 residues. Germline assignment: CDR1 LNHDA and CDR2 SQIVND (reference sequence). The CDR3 here is CASSGGLAGGRSYEQSF. As DNA, the CDR3 is TGTGCCAGTAGCGGGGGATTAGCGGGAGGTAGGTCATATGAGCAGTCCTTC.

This clonotype showed up many times. The chain links TRBV2 to TRBJ2-3; no definite D call. The CDR3 is made up of 13 amino acids. Per germline, CDR1 SNHLY and CDR2 FYNNEI. V lost 8 bases, J lost 0 bases, and 9 bases lay in between. CDR3 residues: CASLPFSTDTQYF. The CDR3, as DNA: TGTGCCAGCCTTCCTTTCAGCACAGATACGCAGTATTTT.